The rows below give T cell receptor beta chains drawn from one sample of a study of blood T cell repertoires in COVID-19. Generated by immunoSEQ multiplex PCR, the TCRdb table keeps only in-frame clones and is missing some. The sample contains 650,000 to 800,000 clones, 85% to 90% of which appear only once. Sequencing was carried out using peripheral blood. All receptors come from a woman younger than 35 with acute or convalescent COVID-19. Both conserved end residues are part of each CDR3. D genes are given only for firm matches. Clone size is stated in some rows and not others, as once, few, many or a class when expanded.

cdr3_aa: CASSQDPAGTEAFF; cdr3_nt: TGTGCCAGCAGCCAAGATCCAGCGGGCACTGAAGCTTTCTTT; d_call: .; clone_size: .; j_call: TRBJ1-1; v_call: TRBV4-2
cdr3_aa: CASSLGGQGANEKLFF; cdr3_nt: TGTGCCAGCAGCTTAGGGGGACAGGGGGCTAATGAAAAACTGTTTTTT; d_call: TRBD1; clone_size: .; j_call: TRBJ1-4; v_call: TRBV7-9
cdr3_aa: CASSLRQGANYEQYF; cdr3_nt: TGTGCCAGCAGCTTACGACAGGGGGCGAACTACGAGCAGTACTTC; d_call: TRBD1; clone_size: .; j_call: TRBJ2-7; v_call: TRBV9
cdr3_aa: CAWSDRGRNYGYTF; cdr3_nt: TGTGCCTGGAGTGACAGGGGGCGTAACTATGGCTACACCTTC; d_call: TRBD1; clone_size: .; j_call: TRBJ1-2; v_call: TRBV30
cdr3_aa: CASSGDRALYEQYF; cdr3_nt: TGTGCCAGCAGCGGGGACAGGGCTTTATACGAGCAGTACTTC; d_call: TRBD1; clone_size: .; j_call: TRBJ2-7; v_call: TRBV6-5
cdr3_aa: CASILGGAGNTIYF; cdr3_nt: TGTGCCAGCATCCTAGGAGGGGCTGGAAACACCATATATTTT; d_call: .; clone_size: few; j_call: TRBJ1-3; v_call: TRBV2
cdr3_aa: CASSEGGREAGNTIYF; cdr3_nt: TGTGCCAGCAGTGAAGGTGGCAGGGAGGCTGGAAACACCATATATTTT; d_call: .; clone_size: .; j_call: TRBJ1-3; v_call: TRBV2
cdr3_aa: CASSTPGTEAFF; cdr3_nt: TGTGCCAGCAGTACCCCCGGGACAGAAGCTTTCTTT; d_call: .; clone_size: .; j_call: TRBJ1-1; v_call: TRBV6-5
cdr3_aa: CSASRDRVIYEQYF; cdr3_nt: TGCAGTGCCAGTCGAGACAGAGTTATCTACGAGCAGTACTTC; d_call: .; clone_size: .; j_call: TRBJ2-7; v_call: TRBV20-1
cdr3_aa: CASSPGQNDYEQYF; cdr3_nt: TGTGCCAGCAGCCCGGGACAGAACGACTACGAGCAGTACTTC; d_call: TRBD1; clone_size: few; j_call: TRBJ2-7; v_call: TRBV7-9
cdr3_aa: CASSPTSGGQETQYF; cdr3_nt: TGTGCCAGCAGTCCGACTAGCGGGGGTCAAGAGACCCAGTACTTC; d_call: TRBD2; clone_size: .; j_call: TRBJ2-5; v_call: TRBV6-2/TRBV6-3